A selection of T cell receptor beta chains follows, all from one sample in a study of vaccination and CD4 T cells after COVID-19. TCRdb re-derived calls from the PCR reads in MiXCR, one entry per CDR3 protein. The table records around 15,000 distinct CDR3 sequences, approximately 72% of them present only once. Their cognate antigens are unknown. The sequences come from CD4+ T cells from blood, cultured in vitro, collected after SARS-CoV-2 vaccination. The receptors derive from a human donor who received a COVID-19 vaccine. CDR3s include the opening cysteine and the closing phenylalanine or tryptophan. The D gene is left open where the match is weak. Rows may omit the clone size; those that give it use once, few, many or a size class.

clone size: NA
J gene: TRBJ1-6
V gene: TRBV6-1
D gene: NA
CDR3 protein: CASSPSGNSPLHF
CDR3 DNA: TGTGCCAGCAGCCCCTCCGGGAATTCACCCCTCCACTTT

clone size: few
J gene: TRBJ2-3
V gene: TRBV2
D gene: TRBD2
CDR3 protein: CASSDGTSGVTDTQYF
CDR3 DNA: TGTGCCAGCAGTGATGGGACTAGCGGGGTCACAGATACGCAGTATTTT

clone size: NA
J gene: TRBJ2-5
V gene: TRBV12-5
D gene: NA
CDR3 protein: CASGLSGWQETQYF
CDR3 DNA: TGTGCTAGTGGTTTGTCGGGTTGGCAAGAGACCCAGTACTTC

clone size: NA
J gene: TRBJ1-2
V gene: TRBV7-9
D gene: NA
CDR3 protein: CASSLEQNGYTF
CDR3 DNA: TGTGCCAGCAGCTTAGAACAAAATGGCTACACCTTC

clone size: NA
J gene: TRBJ2-1
V gene: TRBV6-6
D gene: NA
CDR3 protein: CASSPLDLLYNEQFF
CDR3 DNA: TGTGCCAGCAGCCCTTTAGACCTCCTTTACAATGAGCAGTTCTTC

clone size: NA
J gene: TRBJ2-2
V gene: TRBV24-1
D gene: NA
CDR3 protein: CATSDRRGDTGELFF
CDR3 DNA: TGTGCCACCAGTGATCGCAGGGGGGACACCGGGGAGCTGTTTTTT

clone size: NA
J gene: TRBJ2-3
V gene: TRBV24-1
D gene: NA
CDR3 protein: CATGTDRTTDTQYF
CDR3 DNA: TGTGCCACCGGGACCGACAGGACCACAGATACGCAGTATTTT

clone size: once
J gene: TRBJ1-5
V gene: TRBV6-2/TRBV6-3
D gene: NA
CDR3 protein: CASSYSGGKTFDSNQPQHF
CDR3 DNA: TGTGCCAGCAGTTACTCGGGAGGCAAAACCTTTGATAGCAATCAGCCCCAGCATTTT

clone size: NA
J gene: TRBJ1-5
V gene: TRBV2
D gene: TRBD1
CDR3 protein: CASSLGQAGAPQHF
CDR3 DNA: TGTGCCAGCAGTCTAGGACAGGCAGGCGCGCCCCAGCATTTT

clone size: medium-sized
J gene: TRBJ2-7
V gene: TRBV6-1
D gene: NA
CDR3 protein: CASSDNRDEQYF
CDR3 DNA: TGTGCCAGCAGTGACAACAGGGACGAGCAGTACTTC

clone size: NA
J gene: TRBJ2-5
V gene: TRBV14
D gene: NA
CDR3 protein: CASSPFWRVKETQYF
CDR3 DNA: TGTGCCAGCAGCCCCTTTTGGCGGGTAAAAGAGACCCAGTACTTC

clone size: once
J gene: TRBJ1-2
V gene: TRBV19
D gene: TRBD1
CDR3 protein: CASPNRGRDGYTF
CDR3 DNA: TGTGCCAGTCCTAACAGGGGAAGGGATGGCTACACCTTC

clone size: NA
J gene: TRBJ1-5
V gene: TRBV6-5
D gene: NA
CDR3 protein: CASSFGRFSNQPQHF
CDR3 DNA: TGTGCCAGCAGTTTCGGACGGTTTAGCAATCAGCCCCAGCATTTT

clone size: NA
J gene: TRBJ2-2
V gene: TRBV25-1
D gene: NA
CDR3 protein: CASSGATESTGELFF
CDR3 DNA: TGTGCCAGCAGTGGCGCAACAGAGTCCACCGGGGAGCTGTTTTTT

clone size: NA
J gene: TRBJ1-6
V gene: TRBV6-5
D gene: NA
CDR3 protein: CASSFRGRESPLHF
CDR3 DNA: TGTGCCAGCAGTTTCAGGGGAAGAGAATCACCCCTCCACTTT